These T cell receptor beta chains were read from a single sample in a study of blood T cell repertoires in COVID-19. Here immunoSEQ multiplex PCR was the method, and the copy in TCRdb shows in-frame clones only, minus some. The sample has about 170,000 clones; approximately 83% are singletons. The specimen was peripheral blood. Receptors originate from a man between 65 and 80 years old with active or convalescent COVID-19. Both conserved end residues are part of each CDR3. The D gene is left open where the match is weak. Expanded clones are given a class, and other clones once, few, many or no size at all.

CDR3: CASSYRGGHYEQYF
DNA: TGTGCCAGCAGCTACAGGGGGGGACACTACGAGCAGTACTTC
size: -
D: -
V: TRBV6-5
J: TRBJ2-7

CDR3: CASSPGIFYEQYF
DNA: TGTGCCAGCAGCCCCGGGATCTTCTACGAGCAGTACTTC
size: -
D: -
V: TRBV14
J: TRBJ2-7

CDR3: CASSSPTSGSHNEQFF
DNA: TGTGCCAGCAGTTCCCCCACTAGCGGGAGCCACAATGAGCAGTTCTTC
size: -
D: TRBD2
V: TRBV28
J: TRBJ2-1

CDR3: CASSIRVSRVAVNEQFF
DNA: TGTGCCAGTAGTATTCGGGTTTCCAGGGTAGCCGTCAATGAGCAGTTCTTC
size: -
D: -
V: TRBV19
J: TRBJ2-1

CDR3: CASSEPGATDTQYF
DNA: TGTGCCAGCAGCGAACCAGGGGCCACAGATACGCAGTATTTT
size: -
D: -
V: TRBV7-2
J: TRBJ2-3

CDR3: CASSLDSGEVRTEAFF
DNA: TGTGCCAGCAGCTTAGACTCGGGGGAGGTACGGACTGAAGCTTTCTTT
size: once
D: -
V: TRBV7-2
J: TRBJ1-1

CDR3: CASSKQGLPDTQYF
DNA: TGTGCCAGCAGCAAGCAGGGATTACCAGATACGCAGTATTTT
size: -
D: -
V: TRBV6-5
J: TRBJ2-3

CDR3: CASTPLWRRPSTDTQYF
DNA: TGTGCCAGCACCCCGTTATGGCGGAGACCTAGCACAGATACGCAGTATTTT
size: -
D: -
V: TRBV27
J: TRBJ2-3

CDR3: CATSEGRGSYEQYF
DNA: TGTGCCACCAGTGAAGGAAGGGGCTCCTACGAGCAGTACTTC
size: -
D: -
V: TRBV24-1
J: TRBJ2-7

CDR3: CAIREAGTYEQYF
DNA: TGTGCCATCAGGGAGGCGGGTACCTACGAGCAGTACTTC
size: -
D: -
V: TRBV10-3
J: TRBJ2-7

CDR3: CASSQAYGVDRAEAFF
DNA: TGTGCCAGCAGCCAAGCCTACGGCGTCGACAGGGCTGAAGCTTTCTTT
size: -
D: TRBD1
V: TRBV4-2
J: TRBJ1-1

CDR3: CASTPDRRGIGYGYTF
DNA: TGTGCCAGTACTCCCGACCGGCGCGGAATCGGCTATGGCTACACCTTC
size: -
D: -
V: TRBV19
J: TRBJ1-2

CDR3: CASSQEPPSGITDTQYF
DNA: TGCGCCAGCAGCCAAGAACCCCCTAGCGGGATCACAGATACGCAGTATTTT
size: -
D: TRBD2
V: TRBV4-3
J: TRBJ2-3

CDR3: CASGPFGTEAFF
DNA: TGTGCCAGCGGCCCGTTTGGCACTGAAGCTTTCTTT
size: -
D: -
V: TRBV6-6
J: TRBJ1-1

CDR3: CASSGTGGPGTEAFF
DNA: TGTGCCAGCTCCGGGACAGGGGGACCTGGTACTGAAGCTTTCTTT
size: -
D: TRBD1
V: TRBV18
J: TRBJ1-1

CDR3: CASSPYRANTEAFF
DNA: TGTGCCAGCTCGCCCTACAGAGCGAACACTGAAGCTTTCTTT
size: -
D: -
V: TRBV18
J: TRBJ1-1

CDR3: CASSQDPHWGLAGGYEQFF
DNA: TGTGCCAGCAGCCAAGATCCACATTGGGGACTAGCGGGAGGTTATGAGCAGTTCTTC
size: -
D: TRBD2
V: TRBV14
J: TRBJ2-1

CDR3: CSGGLAGGPDGELFF
DNA: TGCAGCGGCGGACTAGCGGGAGGGCCAGACGGGGAGCTGTTTTTT
size: -
D: TRBD2
V: TRBV29-1
J: TRBJ2-2

CDR3: CASGRQGNTGELFF
DNA: TGTGCCAGCGGTAGGCAGGGTAATACCGGGGAGCTGTTTTTT
size: few
D: -
V: TRBV9
J: TRBJ2-2

CDR3: CSVKETGANSPLHF
DNA: TGCAGCGTTAAGGAGACAGGGGCTAATTCACCCCTCCACTTT
size: -
D: TRBD1
V: TRBV29-1
J: TRBJ1-6

CDR3: CASRTRAGENTEAFF
DNA: TGTGCCAGCAGGACGAGAGCAGGGGAGAACACTGAAGCTTTCTTT
size: -
D: -
V: TRBV2
J: TRBJ1-1

CDR3: CASSEAGTNKNIQYF
DNA: TGTGCCAGCAGTGAAGCGGGGACTAATAAAAACATTCAGTACTTC
size: -
D: TRBD2
V: TRBV2
J: TRBJ2-4

CDR3: CSVAPTDSYGYTF
DNA: TGCAGCGTTGCCCCGACTGATTCCTATGGCTACACCTTC
size: -
D: -
V: TRBV29-1
J: TRBJ1-2

CDR3: CASTGLAAYNEQFF
DNA: TGTGCCAGCACTGGACTAGCGGCCTACAATGAGCAGTTCTTC
size: -
D: TRBD2
V: TRBV2
J: TRBJ2-1

CDR3: CASSHTGTLSGANVLTF
DNA: TGTGCCAGCAGCCATACAGGGACCTTATCTGGGGCCAACGTCCTGACTTTC
size: -
D: -
V: TRBV7-9
J: TRBJ2-6

CDR3: CASSPLGQYTGELFF
DNA: TGTGCCAGCTCACCACTAGGACAGTACACCGGGGAGCTGTTTTTT
size: -
D: -
V: TRBV18
J: TRBJ2-2

CDR3: CASSFMAGKRGYTF
DNA: TGTGCCAGCAGCTTCATGGCCGGGAAGCGAGGCTACACCTTC
size: -
D: -
V: TRBV5-4
J: TRBJ1-2

CDR3: CSARAHTQYF
DNA: TGCAGTGCTAGGGCTCATACGCAGTATTTT
size: -
D: -
V: TRBV20-1
J: TRBJ2-3

CDR3: CSVERAGRADTQYF
DNA: TGCAGCGTTGAAAGGGCGGGAAGAGCAGATACGCAGTATTTT
size: -
D: -
V: TRBV29-1
J: TRBJ2-3

CDR3: CASRLGGGDYEQYF
DNA: TGTGCCAGCCGTCTTGGCGGGGGGGACTACGAGCAGTACTTC
size: -
D: TRBD2
V: TRBV6-6
J: TRBJ2-7

CDR3: CASSSDSRERRFF
DNA: TGTGCCAGCAGCTCCGACTCCCGGGAAAGGAGGTTCTTC
size: -
D: -
V: TRBV7-2
J: TRBJ2-1

CDR3: CASSPRQGLTTDTQYF
DNA: TGTGCCAGCTCACCAAGACAGGGGCTTACCACAGATACGCAGTATTTT
size: -
D: TRBD1
V: TRBV18
J: TRBJ2-3